The 32 T cell receptor beta chains below come from one sample, sequenced in a study of T cell responses to AZD1222 COVID-19 vaccine. Profiled with immunoSEQ multiplex PCR; TCRdb holds only in-frame clones, not every one. The profile covers 90,000 to 150,000 clones, with 85% to 90% appearing a single time and 17% taken by the ten largest. This specimen was peripheral blood, taken 28 days after the second AZD1222 dose. The receptors come from an adult who received the AZD1222 COVID-19 vaccine.

The V and J genes are TRBV6-5 and TRBJ1-6, with D unresolved. The CDR3 has 12 residues. Trimming cost V 2 bases and J 10 bases, with 6 bases left between them. Germline values: CDR1 MNHEY, CDR2 SVGAGI. The CDR3 loop is CASSYIRSPLHF. The CDR3 region has the DNA TGTGCCAGCAGTTACATACGGTCACCCCTCCACTTT.

The V call is TRBV29-1, the J call TRBJ1-2; D unresolved. From germline, CDR1 is SQVTM and CDR2 ANQGSEA. The CDR3 contains 12 residues. The V end lost 4 bases, the J end lost 1 base, and 7 bases lay between the germline ends. The CDR3 nucleotides read TGCAGCGTTGGGGCGGTTAACTATGGCTACACCTTC. This translates into CSVGAVNYGYTF.

This chain joins TRBV5-8 and TRBJ1-2; no reliable D call. This CDR3 is 15 amino acids long. CDR1 is SGHTS, CDR2 YDEGEE, per germline. The V gene lost 1 base and the J gene lost 4 bases, with 14 bases spanning the gap. CDR3 sequence (DNA): TGTGCCAGCAGCTTGAAAGACCCCTGGCCCTATGGCTACACCTTC. It encodes CASSLKDPWPYGYTF.

V and J are TRBV13 and TRBJ2-3; 10 bases match TRBD2. CDR1 is PRHDT and CDR2 is FYEKMQ in the germline V gene (reference sequence). The V segment lost 5 bases and the J segment 2 bases; nucleotides outside the gene matches: 13. The CDR3 runs 18 residues. This chain's CDR3 is CASSDRRFGTSDTDTQYF. The CDR3 DNA reads as TGTGCCAGCAGCGATAGACGGTTTGGGACTAGCGACACAGATACGCAGTATTTT.

The rearrangement uses TRBV5-4 and TRBJ2-6; D unresolved. The CDR3 length is 17 residues. Germline V gives CDR1 SGHNT, CDR2 YYREEE (reference sequence). Trimming pared 1 base from V and 4 bases from J, leaving 15 bases between. For the CDR3, the DNA is TGTGCCAGCAGCTTGACTCTAACCCAGGCCGGGGCCAACGTCCTGACTTTC. It codes for CASSLTLTQAGANVLTF.

The chain combines TRBV5-8 with TRBJ1-2; possible D gene TRBD1, 5 bases. The CDR3 has 16 amino acids. V shed 2 bases and J shed 4 bases, with 18 bases lying between them. Per germline, CDR1 SGHTS and CDR2 YDEGEE. CDR3 DNA sequence: TGTGCCAGCAGCTTCCGGGACGGGGTTCTATCCTATGGCTACACCTTC. It specifies CASSFRDGVLSYGYTF.

This rearrangement joins TRBV6-6 to TRBJ1-1; tentative D call: TRBD1 (5 bases). The CDR3 totals 14 residues. The V and J ends lost 7 bases and 3 bases respectively, with 15 bases between them. CDR1 is MNHNY and CDR2 is SVGAGI in the germline V gene (reference sequence). CDR3 DNA: TGTGCCAGCATTCGGGGTCAGGGCCACACTGAAGCTTTCTTT. Amino acid sequence: CASIRGQGHTEAFF.

The rearrangement joins TRBV7-8 to TRBJ2-7, with TRBD1 matching over 11 bases. This CDR3 is 17 amino acids long. Germline CDR1 and CDR2: SGHVS and FQNEAQ. V lost 7 bases, J lost 3 bases, and 14 bases stayed unmatched. CDR3 sequence: CASTWTGGGMWDYEQYF. The CDR3 DNA sequence: TGTGCCAGCACCTGGACAGGGGGCGGAATGTGGGACTACGAGCAGTACTTC.

This clone was recorded a few times. The chain carries TRBV27 and TRBJ1-1; D is uncertain. Germline CDR1 and CDR2: MNHEY and SMNVEV (reference sequence). The length of the CDR3 is 12 residues. V was pared by 4 bases and J by 8 bases, with 11 bases between. The CDR3: CASSSQGREAFF. CDR3 sequence (DNA): TGTGCCAGCAGTTCGCAAGGACGGGAAGCTTTCTTT.

This clone was detected a few times. V gene TRBV4-1 combines with J gene TRBJ2-7; 10 nucleotides match TRBD2. Germline CDR1 is MGHRA and CDR2 is YSYEKL. Germline trimming cut 5 bases from V and 9 bases from J; bases unmatched to any gene: 10. The CDR3 is 14 amino acids. Written as DNA, the CDR3 is TGCGCCAGCAGCTTCAATAGACTAGCGGGCAGGCAGTACTTC. Its translation: CASSFNRLAGRQYF.

The rearrangement uses TRBV28 and TRBJ1-5; a possible D gene is TRBD1 (6 bases). V lost 5 bases and J lost 0, with 17 bases in between. This CDR3 has 17 amino acids. CDR1 is MDHEN and CDR2 is SYDVKM in the germline V gene. DNA for the CDR3: TGTGCCAGCAGTAACTGGGGGGGACACGATAGCAATCAGCCCCAGCATTTT. Its translation: CASSNWGGHDSNQPQHF. The whole variable domain, remainder taken from reference TRBV28 and TRBJ1-5, is DVKVTQSSRYLVKRTGEKVFLECVQDMDHENMFWYRQDPGLGLRLIYFSYDVKMKEKGDIPEGYSVSREKKERFSLILESASTNQTSMYLCASSNWGGHDSNQPQHFGDGTRLSIL.

This chain connects TRBV5-8 to TRBJ1-3, with 10 positions matching TRBD1. The CDR3 totals 17 residues. Trimming cost V 4 bases and J 4 bases; bases outside gene matches: 11. Germline CDR1 SGHTS, CDR2 YDEGEE. CDR3 nucleotides: TGTGCCAGCAGCAGCGGGACAGGGGCCCGCGGCGGAAACACCATATATTTT. This sequence encodes CASSSGTGARGGNTIYF.

The chain uses TRBV5-1 and TRBJ1-1, with D unresolved. This CDR3 spans 12 amino acids. V was shortened by 4 bases and J by 5 bases, with 9 bases between the two germline ends. CDR1 is SGHRS, CDR2 YFSETQ, per germline. The CDR3 nucleotides read TGCGCCAGCAGCGGCTCCGGGACTGAAGCTTTCTTT. This encodes CASSGSGTEAFF.

The chain carries TRBV9 and TRBJ2-2; TRBD1 aligns across 8 bases. With 4 bases clipped from V and 11 bases from J, the junction kept 7 bases outside the gene matches. This CDR3 has 13 residues. Germline assignment: CDR1 SGDLS and CDR2 YYNGEE. CDR3 amino acids: CASSIGQGFELFF. CDR3 nucleotide sequence: TGTGCCAGCAGCATCGGACAGGGCTTTGAGCTGTTTTTT.

This clone was counted a few times. The chain is built from TRBV12-1 and TRBJ1-5. TRBV12-1 is designated a pseudogene. The CDR3 spans 17 residues. The CDR3 sequence is CASSFGVRQNSNQPQHF. CDR3 DNA: TGTGCCAGCAGCTTTGGGGTTCGGCAGAATAGCAATCAGCCCCAGCATTTT.

The sample holds many counts of this clone. The rearrangement uses TRBV19 and TRBJ2-1, with 8 bases identical to TRBD1. The length of the CDR3 is 14 residues. The J segment lost 4 bases and the V segment lost 8 bases, leaving 7 bases of the junction unmatched. Germline V gene lookup returns CDR1 LNHDA and CDR2 SQIVND (reference sequence). This chain's CDR3 is CASGGQAEYNEQFF. CDR3 DNA: TGTGCCAGTGGGGGACAGGCGGAATACAATGAGCAGTTCTTC.

This chain uses TRBV5-4 with TRBJ1-4, with D possibly matching TRBD1 (5 bases). Germline V gene sequence: CDR1 SGHNT, CDR2 YYREEE (reference sequence). V dropped 5 bases and J dropped 5 bases, with 13 bases sitting between them. The CDR3 sequence is 14 residues long. The CDR3 DNA reads as TGTGCCAGCAGTTCAGGGAAGCGGAATGAAAAACTGTTTTTT. Translating gives CASSSGKRNEKLFF.

The chain couples TRBV28 to TRBJ2-7; D call uncertain. The CDR3 consists of 14 residues. The V end lost 5 bases, the J end lost 0 bases, and 11 bases lay between the germline ends. Germline CDR1 is MDHEN and CDR2 is SYDVKM. CDR3 sequence reads: CASSRVTLSYEQYF. The CDR3 coding sequence is TGTGCCAGCAGTAGGGTAACCCTCTCCTACGAGCAGTACTTC.

The chain carries TRBV7-2 and TRBJ2-5, with 8 bases aligning to TRBD2. V lost 3 bases and J lost 5; bases outside the gene matches: 5. This CDR3 spans 14 amino acids. Germline V gene lookup returns CDR1 SGHTA and CDR2 FQGNSA. The CDR3 is CASSLSGTRETQYF. CDR3 in DNA: TGTGCCAGCAGCTTGTCCGGGACTAGGGAGACCCAGTACTTC.

This chain uses TRBV19 with TRBJ2-2; TRBD1 agrees at 9 bases. CDR1 is LNHDA and CDR2 is SQIVND in the germline V gene (reference sequence). The V and J ends lost 6 bases and 6 bases, in that order; junction bases with no gene match: 8. There are 15 residues in the CDR3. This CDR3 is CASSPGQGRAGELFF. The CDR3 coding sequence is TGTGCCAGTAGCCCGGGACAGGGTAGGGCCGGGGAGCTGTTTTTT.

The chain uses TRBV10-3 and TRBJ2-3, with TRBD2 matching over 11 bases. The CDR3 has 17 amino acids. In germline, CDR1 is ENHRY, CDR2 SYGVKD. V shed 0 bases, J shed 6 bases, and the junction held 8 bases outside the gene matches. In nucleotides, the CDR3 is TGTGCCATCAGTGAGTCAGGGACTAGCGGTGGGGTTGATACGCAGTATTTT. As protein: CAISESGTSGGVDTQYF.

J is TRBJ1-2 and V is TRBV30; D not resolved. V lost 0 bases and J 6 bases, leaving 11 bases between the germline ends. Per germline, CDR1 GTSNPN and CDR2 SVGIG (reference sequence). The CDR3 covers 13 residues. CDR3 coding DNA: TGTGCCTGGAGTGTACAGTGGGGTGATGGCTACACCTTC. Protein: CAWSVQWGDGYTF.

The chain is built from TRBV29-1 and TRBJ1-5; D is possibly TRBD1 (6 bases). Trimming left V 6 bases short and J 0 bases short, with 15 bases between. The CDR3 loop spans 15 amino acids. Germline loops: CDR1 SQVTM, CDR2 ANQGSEA. CDR3 sequence: CSVEPGQDSNQPQHF. CDR3 coding DNA: TGCAGCGTGGAACCGGGACAAGATAGCAATCAGCCCCAGCATTTT.

The chain uses TRBV13 and TRBJ2-1; D unclear. V gave up 1 base and J gave up 9 bases, with 19 bases separating them. Germline V gene sequence: CDR1 PRHDT, CDR2 FYEKMQ (reference sequence). The CDR3 totals 16 residues. The CDR3 DNA sequence: TGTGCCAGCAGCTTAGACGGCAAAGCCCTCCCAGCTGAGCAGTTCTTC. Protein product: CASSLDGKALPAEQFF.

The chain uses TRBV5-5 and TRBJ2-5; 13 bases fit TRBD2. CDR1 SGHKS and CDR2 YYEKEE come from the germline V gene (reference sequence). This CDR3 has 18 residues. The V segment lost 5 bases and the J segment 5 bases; nucleotides outside the gene matches: 15. This CDR3 is CASSRRTSGGIVVETQYF. CDR3 bases: TGTGCCAGCAGTCGTAGGACTAGCGGGGGAATAGTTGTGGAGACCCAGTACTTC.

V and J are TRBV5-1 and TRBJ1-4, with D unresolved. The CDR3 consists of 14 residues. V was clipped by 1 base and J by 4 bases, with 8 bases between them. Germline V lookup: CDR1 SGHRS, CDR2 YFSETQ. CDR3 in DNA: TGCGCCAGCAGCTTGCTGACGTATAATGAAAAACTGTTTTTT. Protein sequence: CASSLLTYNEKLFF.

J is TRBJ1-2 and V is TRBV25-1; 9 bases are shared with TRBD1. CDR1 MGHDK and CDR2 SYGVNS come from the germline V gene. CDR3 length: 13 amino acids. With V trimmed by 3 bases and J by 4 bases, 0 bases remained unmatched. Here the CDR3 reads CASSETGGYGYTF. CDR3 bases: TGTGCCAGCAGTGAGACAGGGGGCTATGGCTACACCTTC.

This clone was observed a handful of times. V gene TRBV19 combines with J gene TRBJ1-3, with a tentative D call TRBD1 (5 bases). This CDR3 is 14 amino acids long. V lost 6 bases and J lost 0, with 9 bases in between. Germline CDR1 is LNHDA and CDR2 is SQIVND (reference sequence). The CDR3, as DNA: TGTGCCAGTAGCAGCAGGGTCTCTGGAAACACCATATATTTT. This gives the protein CASSSRVSGNTIYF.

This clone showed up just once. The chain links TRBV19 to TRBJ1-6; D possibly corresponds to TRBD1 (5 bases). The CDR3 sequence is 18 residues long. V was trimmed by 6 bases and J by 1 base, leaving 19 bases between them. CDR1 and CDR2 (germline): LNHDA, SQIVND (reference sequence). CDR3 residues: CASRAGWNPRSYNSPLHF. CDR3 nucleotide sequence: TGTGCCAGTAGGGCAGGGTGGAACCCCCGGTCCTATAATTCACCCCTCCACTTT.

The chain couples TRBV21-1 to TRBJ1-6. TRBV21-1 is noted as a pseudogene. This CDR3 region has 16 residues. The CDR3: CASSTVLGIYNSPLHF. The CDR3 DNA is TGTGCCAGCAGCACAGTACTTGGGATCTATAATTCACCCCTCCACTTT.

V is TRBV16 and J is TRBJ1-1; unclear D gene. Germline V CDR1 and CDR2: KGHSY, FQNENV. CDR3 size: 14 residues. Trimming cost V 10 bases and J 3 bases, with 18 bases left between them. For the CDR3, the DNA is TGTGCCAACGGGCAGCGGGGAAGGGACACTGAAGCTTTCTTT. It specifies CANGQRGRDTEAFF.

The chain carries TRBV7-9 and TRBJ1-2, with D possibly matching TRBD1 (6 bases). Germline V gene lookup returns CDR1 SEHNR and CDR2 FQNEAQ (reference sequence). CDR3 length: 15 amino acids. Deletions cut 6 bases from V and 4 bases from J, with 18 bases between. The CDR3 loop is CASRKNSRGAYGYTF. The CDR3 DNA reads TGTGCCAGCAGAAAAAACAGTCGGGGGGCCTATGGCTACACCTTC.